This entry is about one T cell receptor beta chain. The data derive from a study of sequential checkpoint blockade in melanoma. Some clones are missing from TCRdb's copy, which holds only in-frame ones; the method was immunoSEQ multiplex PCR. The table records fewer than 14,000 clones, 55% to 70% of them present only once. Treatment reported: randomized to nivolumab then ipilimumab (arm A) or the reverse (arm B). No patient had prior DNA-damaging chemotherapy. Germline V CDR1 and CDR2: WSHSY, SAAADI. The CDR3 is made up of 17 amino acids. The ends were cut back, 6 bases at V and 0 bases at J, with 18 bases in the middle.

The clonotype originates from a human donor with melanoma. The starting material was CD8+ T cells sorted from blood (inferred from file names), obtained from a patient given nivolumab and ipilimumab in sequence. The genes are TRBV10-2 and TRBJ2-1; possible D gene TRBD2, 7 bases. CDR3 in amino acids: CASSRRGGASSYNEQFF. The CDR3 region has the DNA TGCGCCAGCAGCCGAAGGGGGGGGGCTTCCTCCTACAATGAGCAGTTCTTC.